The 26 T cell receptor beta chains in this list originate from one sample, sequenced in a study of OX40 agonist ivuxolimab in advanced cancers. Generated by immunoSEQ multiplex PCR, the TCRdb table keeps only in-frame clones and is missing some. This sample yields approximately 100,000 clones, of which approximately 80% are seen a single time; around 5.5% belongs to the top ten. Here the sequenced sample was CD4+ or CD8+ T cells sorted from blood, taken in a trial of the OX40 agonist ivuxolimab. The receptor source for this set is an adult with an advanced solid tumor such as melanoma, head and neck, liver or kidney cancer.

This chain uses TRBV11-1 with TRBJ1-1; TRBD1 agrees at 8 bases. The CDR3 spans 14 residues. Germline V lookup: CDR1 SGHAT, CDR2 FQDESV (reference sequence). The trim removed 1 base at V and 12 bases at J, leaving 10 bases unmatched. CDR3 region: CASSLVAGGLNTFF. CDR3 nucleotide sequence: TGTGCCAGCAGCTTAGTCGCAGGGGGCCTGAATACTTTCTTT.

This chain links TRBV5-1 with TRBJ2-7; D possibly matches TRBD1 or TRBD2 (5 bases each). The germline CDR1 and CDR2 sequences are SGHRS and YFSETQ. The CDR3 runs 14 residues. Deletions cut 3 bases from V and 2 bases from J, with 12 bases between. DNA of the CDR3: TGCGCCAGCAGCTCCCGGGACGGGGCCTACGAGCAGTACTTC. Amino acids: CASSSRDGAYEQYF. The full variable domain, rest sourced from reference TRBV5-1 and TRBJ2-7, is KAGVTQTPRYLIKTRGQQVTLSCSPISGHRSVSWYQQTPGQGLQFLFEYFSETQRNKGNFPGRFSGRQFSNSRSEMNVSTLELGDSALYLCASSSRDGAYEQYFGPGTRLTVT.

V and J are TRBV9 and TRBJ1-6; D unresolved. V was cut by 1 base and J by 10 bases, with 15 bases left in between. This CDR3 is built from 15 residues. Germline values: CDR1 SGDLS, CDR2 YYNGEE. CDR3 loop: CASSVSQAPGSPLHF. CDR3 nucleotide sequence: TGTGCCAGCAGCGTATCTCAGGCACCGGGCTCACCCCTCCACTTT. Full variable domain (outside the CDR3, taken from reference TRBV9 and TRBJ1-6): DSGVTQTPKHLITATGQRVTLRCSPRSGDLSVYWYQQSLDQGLQFLIQYYNGEERAKGNILERFSAQQFPDLHSELNLSSLELGDSALYFCASSVSQAPGSPLHFGNGTRLTVT.

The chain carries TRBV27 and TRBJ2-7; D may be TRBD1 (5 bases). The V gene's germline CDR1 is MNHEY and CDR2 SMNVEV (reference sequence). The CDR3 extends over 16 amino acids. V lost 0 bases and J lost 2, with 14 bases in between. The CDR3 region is CASSLSKGVLTYEQYF. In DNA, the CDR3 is TGTGCCAGCAGTTTATCGAAAGGGGTCTTGACCTACGAGCAGTACTTC.

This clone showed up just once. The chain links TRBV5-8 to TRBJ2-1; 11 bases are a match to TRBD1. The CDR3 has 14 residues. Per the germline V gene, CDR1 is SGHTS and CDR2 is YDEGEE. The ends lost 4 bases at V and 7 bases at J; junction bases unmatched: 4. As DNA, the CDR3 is TGTGCCAGCAGCCGGACAGGGGGCGGTAATGAGCAGTTCTTC. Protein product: CASSRTGGGNEQFF.

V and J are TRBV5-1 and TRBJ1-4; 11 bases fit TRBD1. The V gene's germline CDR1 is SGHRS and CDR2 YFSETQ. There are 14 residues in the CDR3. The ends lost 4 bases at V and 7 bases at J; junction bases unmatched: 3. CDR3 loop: CASSKDRGREKLFF. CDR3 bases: TGCGCCAGCAGCAAGGACAGGGGGCGTGAAAAACTGTTTTTT.

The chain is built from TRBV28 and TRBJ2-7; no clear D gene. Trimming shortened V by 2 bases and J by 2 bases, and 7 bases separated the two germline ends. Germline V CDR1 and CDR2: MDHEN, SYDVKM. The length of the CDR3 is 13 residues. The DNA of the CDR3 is TGTGCCAGCAGTTTAGGACGCGCCTACGAGCAGTACTTC. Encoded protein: CASSLGRAYEQYF.

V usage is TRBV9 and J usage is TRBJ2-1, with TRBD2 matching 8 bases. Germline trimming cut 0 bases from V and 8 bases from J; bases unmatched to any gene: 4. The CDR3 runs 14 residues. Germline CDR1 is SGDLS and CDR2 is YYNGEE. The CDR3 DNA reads TGTGCCAGCAGCGTAGTTGGGACTAGTGATGAGCAGTTCTTC. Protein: CASSVVGTSDEQFF.

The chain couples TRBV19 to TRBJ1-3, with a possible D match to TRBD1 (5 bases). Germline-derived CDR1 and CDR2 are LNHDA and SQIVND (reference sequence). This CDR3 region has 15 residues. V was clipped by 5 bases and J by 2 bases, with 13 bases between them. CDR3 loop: CASSAGFLAGNTIYF. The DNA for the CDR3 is TGTGCCAGTAGTGCAGGGTTTTTGGCTGGAAACACCATATATTTT.

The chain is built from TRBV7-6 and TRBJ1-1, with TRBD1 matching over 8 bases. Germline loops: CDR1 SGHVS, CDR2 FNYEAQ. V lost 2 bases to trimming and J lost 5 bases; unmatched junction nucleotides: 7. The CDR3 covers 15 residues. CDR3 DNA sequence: TGTGCCAGCAGCTTATCGGACAGGGCGGGGACTGAAGCTTTCTTT. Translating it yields CASSLSDRAGTEAFF.

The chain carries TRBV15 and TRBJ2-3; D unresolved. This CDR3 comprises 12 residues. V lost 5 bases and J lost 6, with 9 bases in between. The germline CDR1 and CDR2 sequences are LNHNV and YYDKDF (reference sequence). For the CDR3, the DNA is TGTGCCACCAGCTTGACTTCCGATACGCAGTATTTT. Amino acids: CATSLTSDTQYF.

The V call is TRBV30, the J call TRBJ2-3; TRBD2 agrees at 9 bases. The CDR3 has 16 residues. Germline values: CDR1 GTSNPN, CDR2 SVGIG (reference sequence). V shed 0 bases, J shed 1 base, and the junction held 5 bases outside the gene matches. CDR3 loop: CAWSVGGGAGTDTQYF. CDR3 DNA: TGTGCCTGGAGTGTAGGCGGGGGGGCCGGCACAGATACGCAGTATTTT.

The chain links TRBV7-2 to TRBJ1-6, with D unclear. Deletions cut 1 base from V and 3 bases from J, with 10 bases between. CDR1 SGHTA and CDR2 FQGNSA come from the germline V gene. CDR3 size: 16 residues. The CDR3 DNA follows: TGTGCCAGCAGCTTAGTTCCCCAGAACTATAATTCACCCCTCCACTTT. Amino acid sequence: CASSLVPQNYNSPLHF.

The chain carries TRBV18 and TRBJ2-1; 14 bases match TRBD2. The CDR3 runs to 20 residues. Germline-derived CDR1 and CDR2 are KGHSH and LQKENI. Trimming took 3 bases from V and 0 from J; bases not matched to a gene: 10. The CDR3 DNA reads TGTGCCAGCTCACCCCTAGGGACTAGCGGGAGAGGGGGCTCCTACAATGAGCAGTTCTTC. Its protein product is CASSPLGTSGRGGSYNEQFF.

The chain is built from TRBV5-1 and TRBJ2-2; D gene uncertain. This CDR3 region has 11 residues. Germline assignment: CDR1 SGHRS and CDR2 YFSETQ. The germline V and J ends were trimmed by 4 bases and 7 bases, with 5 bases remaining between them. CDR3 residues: CASSPDGELFF. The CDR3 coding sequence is TGCGCCAGCAGCCCGGACGGGGAGCTGTTTTTT. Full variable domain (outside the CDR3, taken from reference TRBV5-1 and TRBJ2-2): KAGVTQTPRYLIKTRGQQVTLSCSPISGHRSVSWYQQTPGQGLQFLFEYFSETQRNKGNFPGRFSGRQFSNSRSEMNVSTLELGDSALYLCASSPDGELFFGEGSRLTVL.

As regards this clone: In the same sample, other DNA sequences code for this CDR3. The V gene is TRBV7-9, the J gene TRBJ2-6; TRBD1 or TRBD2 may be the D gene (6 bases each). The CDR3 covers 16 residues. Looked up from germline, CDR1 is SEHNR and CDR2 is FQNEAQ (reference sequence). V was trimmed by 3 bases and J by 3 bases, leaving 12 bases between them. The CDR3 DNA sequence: TGTGCCAGCAGCTTGGAAGGGGGGCGTGGGGCCAACGTCCTGACTTTC. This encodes CASSLEGGRGANVLTF.

CDR3 sequence reads: CASSNSGPSSYEQYF. CDR3 nucleotide sequence: TGTGCCAGCAGCAATTCCGGGCCGAGCTCCTACGAGCAGTACTTC. This chain links TRBV21-1 with TRBJ2-7. TRBV21-1 is a pseudogene locus. This CDR3 spans 15 amino acids.

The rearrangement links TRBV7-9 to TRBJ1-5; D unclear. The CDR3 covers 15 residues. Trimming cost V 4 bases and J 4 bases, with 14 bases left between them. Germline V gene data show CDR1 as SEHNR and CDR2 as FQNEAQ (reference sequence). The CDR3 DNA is TGTGCCAGCAGCTCCCCGTTTGAGAGGAATCAGCCCCAGCATTTT. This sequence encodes CASSSPFERNQPQHF.

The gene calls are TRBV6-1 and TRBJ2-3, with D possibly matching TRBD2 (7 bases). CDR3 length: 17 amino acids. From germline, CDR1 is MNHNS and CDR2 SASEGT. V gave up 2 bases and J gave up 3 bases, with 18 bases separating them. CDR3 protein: CASSEWGGGRGTDTQYF. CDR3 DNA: TGTGCCAGCAGTGAATGGGGGGGCGGCAGGGGAACAGATACGCAGTATTTT.

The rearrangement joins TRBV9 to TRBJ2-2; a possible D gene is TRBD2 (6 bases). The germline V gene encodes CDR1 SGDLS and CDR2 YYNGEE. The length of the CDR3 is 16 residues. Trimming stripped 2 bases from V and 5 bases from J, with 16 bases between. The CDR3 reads CASSVGGGLATGELFF. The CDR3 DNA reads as TGTGCCAGCAGCGTGGGGGGTGGGCTAGCGACCGGGGAGCTGTTTTTT.

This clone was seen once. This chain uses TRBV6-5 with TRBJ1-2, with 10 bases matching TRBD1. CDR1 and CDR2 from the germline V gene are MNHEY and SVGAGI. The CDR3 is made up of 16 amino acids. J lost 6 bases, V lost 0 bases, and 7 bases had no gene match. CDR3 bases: TGTGCCAGCAGTTACTCGGTGGACAGGGGGACCCATGGCTACACCTTC. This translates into CASSYSVDRGTHGYTF.

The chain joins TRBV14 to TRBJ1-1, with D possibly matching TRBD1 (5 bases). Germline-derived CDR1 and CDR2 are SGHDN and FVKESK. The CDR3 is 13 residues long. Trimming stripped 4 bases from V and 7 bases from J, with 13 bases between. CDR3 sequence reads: CASSRPGGFEAFF. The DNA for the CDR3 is TGTGCCAGCAGCCGTCCTGGGGGATTTGAAGCTTTCTTT.

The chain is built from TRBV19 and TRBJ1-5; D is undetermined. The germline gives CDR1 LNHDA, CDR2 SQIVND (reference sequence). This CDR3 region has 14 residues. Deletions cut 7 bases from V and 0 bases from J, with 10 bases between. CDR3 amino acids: CASNNGYSNQPQHF. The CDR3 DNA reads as TGTGCCAGTAATAACGGATATAGCAATCAGCCCCAGCATTTT.

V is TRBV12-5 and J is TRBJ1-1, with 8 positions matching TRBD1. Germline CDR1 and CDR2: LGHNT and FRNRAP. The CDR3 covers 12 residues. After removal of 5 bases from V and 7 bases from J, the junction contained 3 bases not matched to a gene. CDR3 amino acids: CASGRGTGEAFF. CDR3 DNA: TGTGCTAGTGGTCGGGGGACAGGTGAAGCTTTCTTT. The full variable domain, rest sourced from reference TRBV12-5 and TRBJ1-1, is DARVTQTPRHKVTEMGQEVTMRCQPILGHNTVFWYRQTMMQGLELLAYFRNRAPLDDSGMPKDRFSAEMPDATLATLKIQPSEPRDSAVYFCASGRGTGEAFFGQGTRLTVV.

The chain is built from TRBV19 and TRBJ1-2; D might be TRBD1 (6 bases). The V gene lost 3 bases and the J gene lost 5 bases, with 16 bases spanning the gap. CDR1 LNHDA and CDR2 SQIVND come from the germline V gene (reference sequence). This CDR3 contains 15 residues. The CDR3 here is CASSINSGGGYGYTF. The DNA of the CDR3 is TGTGCCAGTAGTATCAATTCCGGGGGCGGGTATGGCTACACCTTC.

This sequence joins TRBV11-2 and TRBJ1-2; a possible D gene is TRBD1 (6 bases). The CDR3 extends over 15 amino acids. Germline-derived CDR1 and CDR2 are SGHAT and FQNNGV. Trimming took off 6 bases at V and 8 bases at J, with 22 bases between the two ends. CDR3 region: CASRPTTGNPRGYTF. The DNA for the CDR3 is TGTGCCAGCAGGCCTACTACAGGGAACCCCAGAGGCTACACCTTC.